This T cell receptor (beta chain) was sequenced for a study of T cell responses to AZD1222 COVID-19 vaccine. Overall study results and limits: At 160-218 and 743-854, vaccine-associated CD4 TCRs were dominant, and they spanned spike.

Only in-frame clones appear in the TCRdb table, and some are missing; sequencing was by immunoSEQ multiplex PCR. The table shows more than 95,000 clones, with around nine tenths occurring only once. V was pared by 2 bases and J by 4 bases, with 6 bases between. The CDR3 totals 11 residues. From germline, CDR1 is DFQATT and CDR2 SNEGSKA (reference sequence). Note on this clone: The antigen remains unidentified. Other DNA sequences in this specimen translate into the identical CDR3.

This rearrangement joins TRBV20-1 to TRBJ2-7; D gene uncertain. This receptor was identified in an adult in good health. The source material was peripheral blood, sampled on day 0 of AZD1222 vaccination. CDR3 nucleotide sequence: TGCAGTGCTAGAACCGGTTACGAGCAGTACTTC. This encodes CSARTGYEQYF.